This is a list of T cell receptor beta chains from one sample in a study of cytomegalovirus exposure and HLA in healthy donors. Data came from immunoSEQ multiplex PCR; TCRdb stores just in-frame clones and leaves some out. The repertoire holds around 160,000 clones, with approximately 84% as singletons. Sequenced input: PBMCs. Every receptor here comes from a man aged 25-45 years in good health and CMV-seropositive. The CDR3 runs from the conserved cysteine through the conserved F or W. The order of the fields is D gene, CDR3 length, clone size, V gene, J gene, CDR3 protein, CDR3 DNA. A D gene is named only where the DNA matches it firmly. Expanded clones get a size class; other rows say once, few or many, or leave the size out.

D gene: -; CDR3 length: 13; clone size: -; V gene: TRBV30; J gene: TRBJ2-7; CDR3 protein: CAWGGTASTRQYF; CDR3 DNA: TGTGCCTGGGGGGGGACAGCCTCTACGAGGCAGTACTTC
D gene: TRBD2; CDR3 length: 15; clone size: -; V gene: TRBV9; J gene: TRBJ2-5; CDR3 protein: CASSPWLAGKETQYF; CDR3 DNA: TGTGCCAGCAGCCCTTGGCTAGCGGGGAAAGAGACCCAGTACTTC
D gene: -; CDR3 length: 12; clone size: -; V gene: TRBV28; J gene: TRBJ1-5; CDR3 protein: CASRPGVGPQHF; CDR3 DNA: TGTGCCAGCAGGCCAGGGGTAGGGCCCCAGCATTTT
D gene: -; CDR3 length: 16; clone size: many; V gene: TRBV30; J gene: TRBJ1-3; CDR3 protein: CAWSVPPSVPGNTIYF; CDR3 DNA: TGTGCCTGGAGTGTTCCCCCTTCAGTCCCCGGAAACACCATATATTTT
D gene: -; CDR3 length: 12; clone size: -; V gene: TRBV28; J gene: TRBJ1-2; CDR3 protein: CASSLTRDGYTF; CDR3 DNA: TGTGCCAGCAGTTTAACGCGGGATGGCTACACCTTC
D gene: -; CDR3 length: 13; clone size: -; V gene: TRBV30; J gene: TRBJ1-3; CDR3 protein: CAWRQGVRNTIYF; CDR3 DNA: TGTGCCTGGAGACAAGGGGTCCGAAACACCATATATTTT
D gene: TRBD2; CDR3 length: 17; clone size: -; V gene: TRBV5-1; J gene: TRBJ2-3; CDR3 protein: CASSLDPGLAATDTQYF; CDR3 DNA: TGCGCCAGCAGCTTGGACCCGGGACTAGCGGCCACAGATACGCAGTATTTT
D gene: -; CDR3 length: 15; clone size: -; V gene: TRBV14; J gene: TRBJ1-1; CDR3 protein: CASSQDGRGNTEAFF; CDR3 DNA: TGTGCCAGCAGCCAAGATGGGAGGGGGAACACTGAAGCTTTCTTT
D gene: TRBD2; CDR3 length: 17; clone size: -; V gene: TRBV5-1; J gene: TRBJ2-3; CDR3 protein: CASSLRLAGEGTDTQYF; CDR3 DNA: TGCGCCAGCAGCCTGCGACTAGCGGGAGAGGGGACAGATACGCAGTATTTT
D gene: -; CDR3 length: 13; clone size: -; V gene: TRBV15; J gene: TRBJ1-4; CDR3 protein: CATSSRGNEKLFF; CDR3 DNA: TGTGCCACCAGCAGTCGGGGAAATGAAAAACTGTTTTTT
D gene: TRBD1; CDR3 length: 15; clone size: -; V gene: TRBV5-1; J gene: TRBJ2-7; CDR3 protein: CASSHGTGYSYEQYF; CDR3 DNA: TGCGCCAGCAGCCACGGGACAGGGTATTCCTACGAGCAGTACTTC
D gene: TRBD2; CDR3 length: 15; clone size: -; V gene: TRBV5-4; J gene: TRBJ2-3; CDR3 protein: CASSIAGGATDTQYF; CDR3 DNA: TGTGCCAGCAGCATAGCGGGGGGGGCCACAGATACGCAGTATTTT
D gene: TRBD2; CDR3 length: 19; clone size: -; V gene: TRBV4-1; J gene: TRBJ2-5; CDR3 protein: CASSQPPFVEREGRETQYF; CDR3 DNA: TGCGCCAGCAGCCAACCGCCCTTTGTGGAGCGGGAGGGCCGAGAGACCCAGTACTTC
D gene: -; CDR3 length: 13; clone size: -; V gene: TRBV5-8; J gene: TRBJ2-5; CDR3 protein: CASSGRRWETQYF; CDR3 DNA: TGTGCCAGCAGCGGCCGGCGGTGGGAGACCCAGTACTTC
D gene: TRBD2; CDR3 length: 17; clone size: -; V gene: TRBV7-9; J gene: TRBJ2-7; CDR3 protein: CASSNVLRTSGSYEQYF; CDR3 DNA: TGTGCCAGCAGCAATGTACTTCGGACTAGCGGGAGCTACGAGCAGTACTTC
D gene: -; CDR3 length: 14; clone size: few; V gene: TRBV28; J gene: TRBJ2-7; CDR3 protein: CASSFPGDLHEQYF; CDR3 DNA: TGTGCCAGCAGTTTCCCAGGGGATCTCCACGAGCAGTACTTC
D gene: -; CDR3 length: 18; clone size: -; V gene: TRBV14; J gene: TRBJ2-3; CDR3 protein: CASSPRGLGGVSTDTQYF; CDR3 DNA: TGTGCCAGCAGCCCGAGGGGTCTCGGGGGAGTAAGCACAGATACGCAGTATTTT
D gene: TRBD1; CDR3 length: 11; clone size: -; V gene: TRBV28; J gene: TRBJ1-4; CDR3 protein: CAARKGAKLFF; CDR3 DNA: TGTGCCGCGCGGAAGGGGGCAAAACTGTTTTTT
D gene: -; CDR3 length: 14; clone size: -; V gene: TRBV15; J gene: TRBJ2-5; CDR3 protein: CATSRARAQETQYF; CDR3 DNA: TGTGCCACCAGCAGAGCCAGGGCCCAAGAGACCCAGTACTTC
D gene: -; CDR3 length: 13; clone size: -; V gene: TRBV7-2; J gene: TRBJ2-5; CDR3 protein: CASSSGSQETQYF; CDR3 DNA: TGTGCCAGCAGCTCCGGTTCGCAAGAGACCCAGTACTTC
D gene: -; CDR3 length: 15; clone size: -; V gene: TRBV7-3; J gene: TRBJ2-7; CDR3 protein: CASSLSGTPDYEQYF; CDR3 DNA: TGTGCCAGCAGCTTATCGGGGACACCCGACTACGAGCAGTACTTC
D gene: TRBD2; CDR3 length: 14; clone size: -; V gene: TRBV18; J gene: TRBJ2-7; CDR3 protein: CASSPGREVVEQYF; CDR3 DNA: TGTGCCAGCTCACCGGGACGGGAGGTCGTCGAGCAGTACTTC
D gene: -; CDR3 length: 12; clone size: -; V gene: TRBV30; J gene: TRBJ2-7; CDR3 protein: CAWGGGTYEQYF; CDR3 DNA: TGTGCCTGGGGCGGCGGGACCTACGAGCAGTACTTC
D gene: TRBD1; CDR3 length: 14; clone size: -; V gene: TRBV10-3; J gene: TRBJ1-1; CDR3 protein: CAISGDRANTEAFF; CDR3 DNA: TGTGCCATCAGTGGGGACAGGGCGAACACTGAAGCTTTCTTT
D gene: -; CDR3 length: 14; clone size: many; V gene: TRBV5-1; J gene: TRBJ1-2; CDR3 protein: CASSLGEGVNGYTF; CDR3 DNA: TGCGCCAGCAGCTTGGGCGAGGGGGTCAACGGCTACACCTTC
D gene: TRBD1; CDR3 length: 14; clone size: -; V gene: TRBV4-3; J gene: TRBJ1-2; CDR3 protein: CASSQDRDSYGYTF; CDR3 DNA: TGCGCCAGCAGCCAAGACCGGGACAGCTATGGCTACACCTTC
D gene: TRBD2; CDR3 length: 14; clone size: -; V gene: TRBV19; J gene: TRBJ2-2; CDR3 protein: CASSSGLANGELFF; CDR3 DNA: TGTGCCAGTAGTTCGGGACTAGCAAACGGGGAGCTGTTTTTT
D gene: -; CDR3 length: 11; clone size: -; V gene: TRBV4-3; J gene: TRBJ2-7; CDR3 protein: CASSDDREQYF; CDR3 DNA: TGCGCCAGCAGCGACGACAGGGAGCAGTACTTC
D gene: -; CDR3 length: 12; clone size: -; V gene: TRBV30; J gene: TRBJ2-2; CDR3 protein: CAWSVTGGELFF; CDR3 DNA: TGTGCCTGGAGTGTAACGGGGGGGGAGCTGTTTTTT
D gene: -; CDR3 length: 13; clone size: -; V gene: TRBV28; J gene: TRBJ1-2; CDR3 protein: CALQGGFKDGYTF; CDR3 DNA: TGTGCCTTGCAGGGAGGCTTTAAGGATGGCTACACCTTC
D gene: -; CDR3 length: 18; clone size: -; V gene: TRBV18; J gene: TRBJ2-7; CDR3 protein: CASSLYLTGLPSSYEQYF; CDR3 DNA: TGTGCCAGCTCACTGTATTTAACGGGACTTCCAAGCTCCTACGAGCAGTACTTC
D gene: -; CDR3 length: 12; clone size: few; V gene: TRBV11-2; J gene: TRBJ2-5; CDR3 protein: CASTPGGETQYF; CDR3 DNA: TGTGCCAGCACCCCAGGCGGGGAGACCCAGTACTTC
D gene: TRBD2; CDR3 length: 16; clone size: few; V gene: TRBV7-2; J gene: TRBJ2-1; CDR3 protein: CASSLQTSGGYNEQFF; CDR3 DNA: TGTGCCAGCAGCTTACAGACTAGCGGGGGATACAATGAGCAGTTCTTC
D gene: -; CDR3 length: 15; clone size: -; V gene: TRBV9; J gene: TRBJ1-4; CDR3 protein: CASSSLQGTNEKLFF; CDR3 DNA: TGTGCCAGCAGCTCACTACAGGGTACTAATGAAAAACTGTTTTTT
D gene: TRBD2; CDR3 length: 18; clone size: few; V gene: TRBV6-4; J gene: TRBJ2-3; CDR3 protein: CASSEVNSGGAGTDTQYF; CDR3 DNA: TGTGCCAGCAGTGAAGTAAATAGCGGGGGGGCCGGTACAGATACGCAGTATTTT
D gene: -; CDR3 length: 14; clone size: -; V gene: TRBV10-3; J gene: TRBJ2-7; CDR3 protein: CAISESGQDYEQYF; CDR3 DNA: TGTGCCATCAGTGAGTCTGGACAAGACTACGAGCAGTACTTC
D gene: -; CDR3 length: 11; clone size: -; V gene: TRBV20-1; J gene: TRBJ1-6; CDR3 protein: CSARDNSPLHF; CDR3 DNA: TGCAGTGCTCGCGATAATTCACCCCTCCACTTT
D gene: -; CDR3 length: 14; clone size: -; V gene: TRBV7-3; J gene: TRBJ2-7; CDR3 protein: CASSPGGRSYEQYF; CDR3 DNA: TGTGCCAGCAGCCCCGGGGGTCGGTCCTACGAGCAGTACTTC
D gene: -; CDR3 length: 14; clone size: once; V gene: TRBV19; J gene: TRBJ2-2; CDR3 protein: CASSIHGNTGELFF; CDR3 DNA: TGTGCCAGTAGTATCCACGGGAACACCGGGGAGCTGTTTTTT
D gene: TRBD1; CDR3 length: 14; clone size: -; V gene: TRBV19; J gene: TRBJ2-7; CDR3 protein: CASSTRDRRYEQYF; CDR3 DNA: TGTGCCAGTAGTACCCGGGACAGGCGCTACGAGCAGTACTTC
D gene: TRBD1; CDR3 length: 13; clone size: -; V gene: TRBV19; J gene: TRBJ1-6; CDR3 protein: CASSIGTGSPLHF; CDR3 DNA: TGTGCCAGTAGTATAGGGACAGGTTCACCCCTCCACTTT
D gene: -; CDR3 length: 15; clone size: few; V gene: TRBV7-9; J gene: TRBJ1-4; CDR3 protein: CASSHSVQVGEKLFF; CDR3 DNA: TGTGCCAGCAGCCACAGTGTACAGGTCGGGGAAAAACTGTTTTTT
D gene: -; CDR3 length: 15; clone size: -; V gene: TRBV19; J gene: TRBJ2-1; CDR3 protein: CASSISRGINNEQFF; CDR3 DNA: TGTGCCAGTAGTATATCCCGGGGGATTAACAATGAGCAGTTCTTC
D gene: TRBD1; CDR3 length: 16; clone size: -; V gene: TRBV5-6; J gene: TRBJ1-3; CDR3 protein: CASSWDRTSSGNTIYF; CDR3 DNA: TGTGCCAGCAGCTGGGACAGGACCAGCTCTGGAAACACCATATATTTT
D gene: -; CDR3 length: 11; clone size: -; V gene: TRBV2; J gene: TRBJ2-4; CDR3 protein: CASSDSNIQYF; CDR3 DNA: TGTGCCAGCAGTGACTCAAACATTCAGTACTTC
D gene: -; CDR3 length: 13; clone size: once; V gene: TRBV5-8; J gene: TRBJ1-2; CDR3 protein: CASSLVQADGYTF; CDR3 DNA: TGTGCCAGCAGCTTGGTACAGGCTGATGGCTACACCTTC
D gene: -; CDR3 length: 13; clone size: once; V gene: TRBV13; J gene: TRBJ2-1; CDR3 protein: CASNQRSLYEQFF; CDR3 DNA: TGTGCCAGCAACCAGCGGAGCCTTTATGAGCAGTTCTTC
D gene: -; CDR3 length: 14; clone size: -; V gene: TRBV18; J gene: TRBJ1-5; CDR3 protein: CASSPGQSHQPQHF; CDR3 DNA: TGTGCCAGCTCACCTGGACAGAGCCATCAGCCCCAGCATTTT
D gene: TRBD1; CDR3 length: 14; clone size: few; V gene: TRBV7-9; J gene: TRBJ1-5; CDR3 protein: CASSPQGQLQPQHF; CDR3 DNA: TGTGCCAGCAGCCCACAGGGGCAGCTTCAGCCCCAGCATTTT
D gene: TRBD1; CDR3 length: 14; clone size: -; V gene: TRBV5-6; J gene: TRBJ2-7; CDR3 protein: CASSSGQGAYEQYF; CDR3 DNA: TGTGCCAGCAGCTCCGGACAGGGGGCGTACGAGCAGTACTTC
D gene: TRBD2; CDR3 length: 13; clone size: -; V gene: TRBV19; J gene: TRBJ2-3; CDR3 protein: CASTTSGPDTQYF; CDR3 DNA: TGTGCCAGTACGACTAGCGGTCCAGATACGCAGTATTTT
D gene: -; CDR3 length: 13; clone size: -; V gene: TRBV2; J gene: TRBJ2-1; CDR3 protein: CASSPSLLEEQFF; CDR3 DNA: TGTGCCAGCAGCCCATCCCTCCTGGAGGAGCAGTTCTTC
D gene: TRBD2; CDR3 length: 16; clone size: few; V gene: TRBV6-6; J gene: TRBJ2-5; CDR3 protein: CASSYEAGGLKETQYF; CDR3 DNA: TGTGCCAGCAGTTACGAGGCGGGAGGGCTTAAAGAGACCCAGTACTTC
D gene: TRBD1; CDR3 length: 15; clone size: -; V gene: TRBV28; J gene: TRBJ1-6; CDR3 protein: CASSSGGTGVSPLHF; CDR3 DNA: TGTGCCAGCAGTTCAGGGGGAACAGGGGTTTCACCCCTCCACTTT
D gene: TRBD2; CDR3 length: 16; clone size: -; V gene: TRBV9; J gene: TRBJ2-1; CDR3 protein: CASSALLAGAKNEQFF; CDR3 DNA: TGTGCCAGCAGCGCGTTATTAGCGGGGGCTAAGAATGAGCAGTTCTTC